This T cell receptor beta chain derives from a study of blood T cells in healthy people across ages. Broader study findings: Donor CMV infection status was unknown, possibly confounding age-related changes in expanded clonotypes.

The V and J ends lost 5 bases and 9 bases respectively, with 17 bases between them. The CDR3 is 14 amino acids. Germline lookup yields CDR1 SGHTA and CDR2 FQGTGA. Each sample gave at least 7 million isolated PBMCs. Through a sample-barcoded 5' primer and a J-beta primer mix, a second PCR was run for about 6 to 12 cycles. The template-switch adaptor was a 5' adaptor with 12 random nucleotides. It tagged each cDNA molecule. MiXCR was run by TCRdb on the 5' RACE reads, yielding one entry per CDR3 protein. The data contain roughly 830,000 distinct CDR3 sequences, around 62% of them singletons. Worth noting for this clonotype: Its antigen remains unknown.

The clonotype was recovered from a man aged 25-45 years in good health. The chain combines TRBV7-3 with TRBJ2-1, with D unclear. The sequencing input was blood. The CDR3: CASSPNPGYGEQFF. As DNA, the CDR3 is TGTGCCAGCAGCCCTAACCCCGGGTACGGTGAGCAGTTCTTC.